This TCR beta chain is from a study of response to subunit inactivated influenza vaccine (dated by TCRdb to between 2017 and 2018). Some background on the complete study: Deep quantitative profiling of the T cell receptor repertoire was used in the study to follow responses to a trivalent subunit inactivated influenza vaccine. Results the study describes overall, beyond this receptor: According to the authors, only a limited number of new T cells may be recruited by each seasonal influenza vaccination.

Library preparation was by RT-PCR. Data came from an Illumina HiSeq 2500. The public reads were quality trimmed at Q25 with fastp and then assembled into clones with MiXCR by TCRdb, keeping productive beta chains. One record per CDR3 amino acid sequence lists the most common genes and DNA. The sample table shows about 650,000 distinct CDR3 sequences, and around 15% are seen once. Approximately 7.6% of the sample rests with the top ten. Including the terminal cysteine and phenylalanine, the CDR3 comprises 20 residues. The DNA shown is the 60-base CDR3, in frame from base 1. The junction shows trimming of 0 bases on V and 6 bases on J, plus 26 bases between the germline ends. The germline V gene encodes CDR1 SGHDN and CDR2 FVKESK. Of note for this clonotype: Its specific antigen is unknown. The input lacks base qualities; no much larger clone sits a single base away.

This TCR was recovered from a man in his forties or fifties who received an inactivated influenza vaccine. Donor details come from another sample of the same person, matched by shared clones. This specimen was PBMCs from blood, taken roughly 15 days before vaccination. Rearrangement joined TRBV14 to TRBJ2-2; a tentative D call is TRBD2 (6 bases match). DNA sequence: TGTGCCAGCAGCCAAGATGCGGCCCAGCGGGCAACCCGCGTCGCCGGGGAGCTGTTTTTT. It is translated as CASSQDAAQRATRVAGELFF.